This T cell receptor (beta chain) was sequenced in a study of identifying expanded T cells in peripheral blood. Sequenced by immunoSEQ multiplex PCR; TCRdb stores in-frame clones only, minus some. Here the sample spans around 130,000 clones, 75% to 90% being singletons. During the collection period, no donor immune events like infections were recorded. Notes on this clone: The antigen remains undetermined.

Study-wide findings and caveats: Roughly two-week clone count variance significantly increased as total template count grew. Approximately 1.1 clones differed between technical replicates, versus around 15 and 19 over time.

The origin of this receptor is a person aged 18-70 years in good health. Sample: blood.

CDR3 bases: TGTGCCAGTAGTACCCGAACAGGGAATCAGCCCCAGCATTTT. Encoded protein: CASSTRTGNQPQHF. V usage is TRBV19 and J usage is TRBJ1-5; TRBD1 might be the D (6 bases). This CDR3 region has 14 residues. Trimming pared 4 bases from V and 4 bases from J, leaving 11 bases between. Germline-derived CDR1 and CDR2 are LNHDA and SQIVND (reference sequence).